The 27 T cell receptor beta chains presented below share a single source sample, sequenced in a study of OX40 agonist ivuxolimab in advanced cancers. Assay used: immunoSEQ multiplex PCR; TCRdb lists only in-frame clones, some missing. The data hold approximately 72,000 clones, with roughly 82% observed a single time. Source: CD4+ or CD8+ T cells sorted from blood, taken in a trial of the OX40 agonist ivuxolimab. All receptors derive from an adult with an advanced solid tumor such as melanoma, head and neck, liver or kidney cancer.

V and J are TRBV5-1 and TRBJ1-1; 8 bases are shared with TRBD1. Germline V CDR1 and CDR2: SGHRS, YFSETQ. There are 15 residues in the CDR3. The trim removed 4 bases at V and 2 bases at J, leaving 7 bases unmatched. CDR3 DNA sequence: TGCGCCAGCAGCATCGCCGGACAGGGAAACACTGAAGCTTTCTTT. Encoded protein: CASSIAGQGNTEAFF.

Notes on this clone: Other DNA sequences in the same sample also yield this CDR3. V and J are TRBV7-2 and TRBJ1-6, with no clear D. There are 13 residues in the CDR3. The ends were cut back, 1 base at V and 7 bases at J, with 5 bases in the middle. Germline CDR1 reads SGHTA; CDR2 reads FQGNSA. For the CDR3, the DNA is TGTGCCAGCAGCTTAGACGCAAATTCACCCCTCCACTTT. As protein: CASSLDANSPLHF.

This chain uses TRBV7-4 with TRBJ2-3; no clear D. The CDR3 runs to 12 residues. The germline gives CDR1 SGHVT, CDR2 SQSDAQ. V shed 4 bases and J shed 6 bases, with 8 bases lying between them. CDR3 nucleotide sequence: TGTGCCAGCAGCTCCCTACTTGATACGCAGTATTTT. The encoded protein is CASSSLLDTQYF.

This chain connects TRBV6-1 to TRBJ2-7, with D perhaps matching TRBD1 or TRBD2 (5 bases each). V dropped 8 bases and J dropped 5 bases, with 16 bases sitting between them. Per germline, CDR1 MNHNS and CDR2 SASEGT. CDR3 length: 13 residues. The CDR3 here is CASGEGRSNEQYF. The CDR3 DNA is TGTGCCAGCGGAGAGGGGCGCTCGAACGAGCAGTACTTC.

The V and J genes are TRBV10-3 and TRBJ1-3; D not certain. The V gene's germline CDR1 is ENHRY and CDR2 SYGVKD. CDR3 size: 13 residues. Trimming took 4 bases from V and 0 from J, leaving 4 bases between them. The CDR3 DNA reads as TGTGCCATCAGTGGGATCTCTGGAAACACCATATATTTT. It codes for CAISGISGNTIYF.

The chain joins TRBV28 to TRBJ1-2; no clear D gene. V lost 3 bases and J 6 bases, leaving 8 bases between the germline ends. This CDR3 is built from 12 residues. Germline assignment: CDR1 MDHEN and CDR2 SYDVKM. The CDR3 loop reads CASSFTLDGYTF. CDR3 in DNA: TGTGCCAGCAGTTTTACCTTAGATGGCTACACCTTC.

This chain connects TRBV5-6 to TRBJ2-7; D could derive from TRBD1 or TRBD2 (6 bases each). CDR1 and CDR2 from the germline V gene are SGHDT and YYEEEE. This CDR3 region has 19 residues. V was pared by 1 base and J by 2 bases, with 25 bases between. The DNA for the CDR3 is TGTGCCAGCAGCTTGTGGGGTAGGGGGGCAGGCCAAACGGCCTACGAGCAGTACTTC. As protein: CASSLWGRGAGQTAYEQYF.

The rearrangement uses TRBV18 and TRBJ1-1; 9 positions agree with TRBD1. The junction had 10 bases not matched to a gene; V was cut back by 3 bases and J by 5 bases. Germline V CDR1 and CDR2: KGHSH, LQKENI. CDR3 length equals 16 residues. The CDR3 nucleotides are TGTGCCAGCTCACCGGGGACAGGGAGTAGGAATACTGAAGCTTTCTTT. It encodes CASSPGTGSRNTEAFF.

The chain carries TRBV19 and TRBJ1-5; TRBD1 is a possible D gene (6 bases). V gave up 0 bases and J gave up 10 bases, with 13 bases separating them. The CDR3 has 14 residues. CDR1 is LNHDA, CDR2 SQIVND, per germline (reference sequence). This CDR3 is CASSIEGAQNPQHF. The CDR3, as DNA: TGTGCCAGTAGTATAGAGGGGGCGCAGAATCCCCAGCATTTT.

This clone was found a few times. The rearrangement joins TRBV7-2 to TRBJ1-2; 9 nucleotides match TRBD1. CDR1 is SGHTA, CDR2 FQGNSA, per germline. This CDR3 has 15 amino acids. V shed 5 bases, J shed 6 bases, and the junction held 10 bases outside the gene matches. The CDR3 reads CASSRYRGRVDGYTF. The CDR3, as DNA: TGTGCCAGCAGCAGATACAGGGGGCGCGTGGATGGCTACACCTTC.

V gene TRBV5-6 combines with J gene TRBJ1-2, with D uncertain. Trimming removed 0 bases from V and 4 bases from J, with 13 bases in between. Germline values: CDR1 SGHDT, CDR2 YYEEEE. This CDR3 comprises 15 residues. The CDR3 DNA is TGTGCCAGCAGCTTGGGGGAGGCCTCTTCCTATGGCTACACCTTC. It codes for CASSLGEASSYGYTF. Looking up the rest from reference TRBV5-6 and TRBJ1-2 gives the full variable domain: DAGVTQSPTHLIKTRGQQVTLRCSPKSGHDTVSWYQQALGQGPQFIFQYYEEEERQRGNFPDRFSGHQFPNYSSELNVNALLLGDSALYLCASSLGEASSYGYTFGSGTRLTVV.

The chain links TRBV10-3 to TRBJ2-3; the D gene could be TRBD1 or TRBD2 (5 bases each). The CDR3 loop spans 13 amino acids. Between the trimmed V and J ends, which lost 10 bases and 0 bases, there was a span of 11 bases. Germline lookup yields CDR1 ENHRY and CDR2 SYGVKD. The CDR3 spells CATRGDSTDTQYF. The CDR3 region has the DNA TGTGCCACCAGAGGGGACAGCACAGATACGCAGTATTTT.

The rearrangement uses TRBV10-1 and TRBJ1-2; D gene unclear. The CDR3 runs to 17 residues. The germline gives CDR1 WNHNN, CDR2 SYGVQD (reference sequence). V was shortened by 4 bases and J by 9 bases, with 27 bases between the two germline ends. CDR3 in amino acids: CASSALARRRQRESYTF. CDR3 sequence (DNA): TGCGCCAGCAGTGCCTTGGCCCGGAGGCGCCAGCGCGAAAGCTACACCTTC.

The J gene is TRBJ2-3, the V gene TRBV9, with a possible D match to TRBD2 (6 bases). Germline values: CDR1 SGDLS, CDR2 YYNGEE. Between the trimmed V and J ends, which lost 4 bases and 3 bases, there was a span of 15 bases. The length of the CDR3 is 15 residues. The CDR3 spells CASSYRDLKTDTQYF. DNA of the CDR3: TGTGCCAGCAGCTACCGGGACTTAAAGACAGATACGCAGTATTTT.

The V and J genes are TRBV7-9 and TRBJ1-1, with D possibly matching TRBD1 (5 bases). Trimming shortened V by 4 bases and J by 7 bases, and 10 bases separated the two germline ends. The germline V gene encodes CDR1 SEHNR and CDR2 FQNEAQ (reference sequence). CDR3 length: 12 amino acids. The CDR3 protein is CASSSSTVEAFF. In DNA, the CDR3 is TGTGCCAGCAGCTCGTCGACAGTTGAAGCTTTCTTT.

This rearrangement joins TRBV27 to TRBJ2-7; perhaps D is TRBD1 or TRBD2 (7 bases each). The V gene lost 7 bases and the J gene lost 2 bases, with 15 bases spanning the gap. Germline V gene lookup returns CDR1 MNHEY and CDR2 SMNVEV (reference sequence). The CDR3 extends over 14 amino acids. The CDR3, as DNA: TGTGCCAGCACCGCAGGGGGGGCCCCCTACGAGCAGTACTTC. This encodes CASTAGGAPYEQYF.

This clone was picked up one time. The chain couples TRBV19 to TRBJ2-1; either TRBD1 or TRBD2 may supply D (6 bases each). Germline V gene lookup returns CDR1 LNHDA and CDR2 SQIVND (reference sequence). CDR3 size: 15 residues. V lost 7 bases, J lost 3 bases, and 16 bases lay in between. The CDR3 spells CASKPTGANYNEQFF. In DNA form, the CDR3 reads TGTGCCAGTAAACCCACGGGGGCGAACTACAATGAGCAGTTCTTC. The complete variable domain, with remaining parts taken from reference TRBV19 and TRBJ2-1, reads DGGITQSPKYLFRKEGQNVTLSCEQNLNHDAMYWYRQDPGQGLRLIYYSQIVNDFQKGDIAEGYSVSREKKESFPLTVTSAQKNPTAFYLCASKPTGANYNEQFFGPGTRLTVL.

This clone appeared once. The J gene is TRBJ1-6, the V gene TRBV27; 7 bases align to TRBD1. In germline, CDR1 is MNHEY, CDR2 SMNVEV (reference sequence). J lost 9 bases, V lost 6 bases, and 8 bases had no gene match. This CDR3 comprises 14 residues. The CDR3 protein is CASSWTGLSSPLHF. CDR3 bases: TGTGCCAGCAGCTGGACAGGATTATCTTCACCCCTCCACTTT.

This chain connects TRBV5-1 to TRBJ2-7; tentatively, D is TRBD1 (6 bases). CDR1 is SGHRS and CDR2 is YFSETQ in the germline V gene. Trimming stripped 0 bases from V and 3 bases from J, with 10 bases between. This CDR3 comprises 14 residues. CDR3 nucleotide sequence: TGCGCCAGCAGCTTGGCCCCGGACAGCTACGAGCAGTACTTC. This sequence encodes CASSLAPDSYEQYF.

This clone was recorded once. V is TRBV27 and J is TRBJ1-1; D is uncertain. Germline V gene sequence: CDR1 MNHEY, CDR2 SMNVEV (reference sequence). Trimming took off 2 bases at V and 3 bases at J, with 7 bases between the two ends. CDR3 length equals 13 residues. CDR3 bases: TGTGCCAGCAGTTTACAAAGGGACACTGAAGCTTTCTTT. Translating it yields CASSLQRDTEAFF.

The rearrangement links TRBV10-3 to TRBJ2-3; 8 bases agree with TRBD2. Germline V lookup: CDR1 ENHRY, CDR2 SYGVKD. V lost 3 bases and J lost 4; bases outside the gene matches: 12. CDR3 length: 17 residues. The DNA of the CDR3 is TGTGCCATCAGTGACCCCGGACGCGGGAGGTTGGCAGATACGCAGTATTTT. Its translation is CAISDPGRGRLADTQYF.

The J gene is TRBJ2-5, the V gene TRBV28, with 8 bases that match TRBD1. CDR1 is MDHEN and CDR2 is SYDVKM in the germline V gene. V lost 1 base to trimming and J lost 4 bases; unmatched junction nucleotides: 5. This CDR3 contains 15 residues. As DNA, the CDR3 is TGTGCCAGCAGTTTATCCGGACAGGGCTTAGAGACCCAGTACTTC. Encoded protein: CASSLSGQGLETQYF.

The chain employs TRBV7-2 and TRBJ2-4; D gene unclear. The V gene lost 1 base and the J gene lost 0 bases, with 7 bases spanning the gap. The CDR3 consists of 15 residues. The germline V gene encodes CDR1 SGHTA and CDR2 FQGNSA. The CDR3 loop reads CASSLVAVAKNIQYF. As DNA, the CDR3 is TGTGCCAGCAGCTTAGTAGCTGTAGCCAAAAACATTCAGTACTTC.

This clone has just a few counts. The rearrangement joins TRBV18 to TRBJ1-3; D gene unclear. The CDR3 is made up of 16 amino acids. The ends were cut back, 3 bases at V and 3 bases at J, with 15 bases in the middle. Germline V gene lookup returns CDR1 KGHSH and CDR2 LQKENI. CDR3 region: CASSPTDENGGNTIYF. In nucleotides, the CDR3 is TGTGCCAGCTCACCTACGGACGAGAATGGTGGAAACACCATATATTTT.

The rearrangement links TRBV6-5 to TRBJ2-1, with a weak D call TRBD2 (5 bases). Trimming pared 5 bases from V and 8 bases from J, leaving 19 bases between. Germline V gene data show CDR1 as MNHEY and CDR2 as SVGAGI. The CDR3 spans 15 residues. CDR3 sequence reads: CASSPLGFEGDEQFF. The CDR3 bases are TGTGCCAGCAGTCCCCTTGGGTTTGAGGGCGATGAGCAGTTCTTC.

The V gene is TRBV10-3, the J gene TRBJ2-7; 7 bases match TRBD1. V lost 7 bases to trimming and J lost 3 bases; unmatched junction nucleotides: 6. The CDR3 length is 13 residues. Germline values: CDR1 ENHRY, CDR2 SYGVKD. The CDR3 loop is CAIKDRENYEQYF. CDR3 coding DNA: TGTGCCATCAAAGACAGGGAAAACTACGAGCAGTACTTC.

The chain is built from TRBV28 and TRBJ2-2; D might be TRBD1 (6 bases). The ends were cut back, 6 bases at V and 0 bases at J, with 17 bases in the middle. The germline gives CDR1 MDHEN, CDR2 SYDVKM. CDR3 length: 17 amino acids. The CDR3 here is CASSLRTVIANTGELFF. In nucleotides, the CDR3 is TGTGCCAGCAGCCTCCGGACAGTTATCGCGAACACCGGGGAGCTGTTTTTT.